One sample yielded the 7 T cell receptor beta chains listed below, sequenced in a study of glioma-infiltrating T cells after dendritic cell vaccination. Assay: immunoSEQ multiplex PCR; the TCRdb copy retains only in-frame clones and omits some. Here the sample spans more than 3,000 clones, roughly 79% being singletons. The sample consisted of tumor tissue, taken before dendritic cell vaccination. These receptors all come from a human donor with glioblastoma.

This clone was seen a single time. The V gene is TRBV7-9, the J gene TRBJ1-1; 8 nucleotides match TRBD1. The germline V gene encodes CDR1 SEHNR and CDR2 FQNEAQ (reference sequence). With V trimmed by 5 bases and J by 1 base, 3 bases remained unmatched. The CDR3 extends over 14 amino acids. The CDR3 loop reads CASSADRANTEAFF. The CDR3, as DNA: TGTGCCAGCAGCGCGGACAGGGCGAACACTGAAGCTTTCTTT.

The gene calls are TRBV30 and TRBJ2-7, with 10 positions matching TRBD1. Germline assignment: CDR1 GTSNPN and CDR2 SVGIG (reference sequence). The junction had 8 bases not matched to a gene; V was cut back by 3 bases and J by 6 bases. This CDR3 is built from 14 residues. CDR3 protein: CAWSRGDRGLEQYF. The CDR3 nucleotides are TGTGCCTGGAGCCGGGGGGACAGGGGCCTCGAGCAGTACTTC.

The rearrangement joins TRBV5-1 to TRBJ2-7; D might be TRBD2 (6 bases). The CDR3 is made up of 12 amino acids. Trimming left V 2 bases short and J 6 bases short, with 9 bases between. CDR1 and CDR2 (germline): SGHRS, YFSETQ. CDR3 in DNA: TGCGCCAGCAGCTTCGGAGGGGCCGAGCAGTACTTC. Translating it yields CASSFGGAEQYF.

The V and J genes are TRBV6-1 and TRBJ1-1; D not resolved. Germline V gene lookup returns CDR1 MNHNS and CDR2 SASEGT. The CDR3 covers 13 residues. V was pared by 4 bases and J by 0 bases, with 6 bases between. CDR3 DNA: TGTGCCAGCAGTGCGGGTATGAACACTGAAGCTTTCTTT. Translated, it gives CASSAGMNTEAFF.

The gene calls are TRBV4-2 and TRBJ2-5; 8 bases agree with TRBD2. CDR3 length equals 16 residues. Germline lookup yields CDR1 LGHNA and CDR2 YNFKEQ. After removal of 0 bases from V and 5 bases from J, the junction contained 8 bases not matched to a gene. The CDR3 DNA is TGTGCCAGCAGCCAAGACGTGCCGGGGGGGCAGGAGACCCAGTACTTC. Translation gives CASSQDVPGGQETQYF.

CDR3 in amino acids: CASRRLTGVGELFF. As DNA, the CDR3 is TGCGCCAGCAGGCGACTTACAGGCGTTGGGGAGCTGTTTTTT. This rearrangement joins TRBV23-1 to TRBJ2-2; the D gene is possibly TRBD1 (5 bases). TRBV23-1 belongs to the ORF category, with a function that is uncertain. V lost 6 bases and J lost 8, with 16 bases in between. The CDR3 is 14 amino acids.

The rearrangement links TRBV27 to TRBJ1-1, with 8 bases that match TRBD1. The V gene's germline CDR1 is MNHEY and CDR2 SMNVEV (reference sequence). There are 17 residues in the CDR3. V dropped 5 bases and J dropped 2; count of bases not matched to a gene: 13. CDR3: CASSIGTGRYENTEAFF. DNA for the CDR3: TGTGCCAGCAGTATAGGGACAGGCCGATACGAAAACACTGAAGCTTTCTTT.